Below are 8 T cell receptor beta chains sequenced from a single sample in a study of T cell responses to AZD1222 COVID-19 vaccine. Profiled with immunoSEQ multiplex PCR; TCRdb holds only in-frame clones, not every one. This table holds around 190,000 clones, 85% to 95% found once. Specimen: peripheral blood, collected 28 days after the second AZD1222 dose. These receptors originate from an adult who received the AZD1222 COVID-19 vaccine.

This chain connects TRBV7-2 to TRBJ1-5; the D gene is possibly TRBD1 (5 bases). Deletions cut 3 bases from V and 1 base from J, with 13 bases between. Germline V gives CDR1 SGHTA, CDR2 FQGNSA. The CDR3 sequence is 16 residues long. The CDR3 spells CASSFQVGDSNQPQHF. CDR3 DNA sequence: TGTGCCAGCAGCTTTCAAGTGGGGGACAGCAATCAGCCCCAGCATTTT.

V is TRBV7-9 and J is TRBJ2-7; D assignment may be TRBD1 or TRBD2 (5 bases each). The length of the CDR3 is 15 residues. V was trimmed by 5 bases and J by 6 bases, leaving 20 bases between them. CDR1 is SEHNR, CDR2 FQNEAQ, per germline (reference sequence). CDR3 DNA: TGTGCCAGCAGCAGAAGTGGGGGTGTCTCTTTCGAGCAGTACTTC. It yields the protein CASSRSGGVSFEQYF.

This chain connects TRBV20-1 to TRBJ2-7, with D unclear. Per germline, CDR1 DFQATT and CDR2 SNEGSKA (reference sequence). Trimming shortened V by 1 base and J by 7 bases, and 5 bases separated the two germline ends. CDR3 length: 10 amino acids. The CDR3 loop is CSARAVEQYF. DNA of the CDR3: TGCAGTGCTAGAGCCGTTGAGCAGTACTTC.

The chain employs TRBV6-1 and TRBJ1-5, with D maybe TRBD1 (5 bases). The CDR3 covers 14 residues. CDR1 is MNHNS and CDR2 is SASEGT in the germline V gene. The ends were cut back, 2 bases at V and 7 bases at J, with 12 bases in the middle. The CDR3 reads CASSERWGWQPQHF. The CDR3 region has the DNA TGTGCCAGCAGTGAACGGTGGGGGTGGCAGCCCCAGCATTTT.

V is TRBV11-3 and J is TRBJ2-1; perhaps TRBD2 as D (6 bases). V was pared by 5 bases and J by 2 bases, with 19 bases between. Germline values: CDR1 SGHNT, CDR2 YENEEA. The CDR3 runs 17 residues. The CDR3 bases are TGTGCCAGCAGCCCGGGAATGTGGGGGGTCACCTACAATGAGCAGTTCTTC. Translation gives CASSPGMWGVTYNEQFF.

This clone has only a few counts. The rearrangement joins TRBV3-1 (or the pseudogene TRBV3-2) to TRBJ1-2, with 7 bases fitting TRBD1. Germline V CDR1 and CDR2: LGHDT, YNNKEL (reference sequence). There are 13 residues in the CDR3. Trimming took 4 bases from V and 7 from J; bases not matched to a gene: 6. The CDR3 here is CASSPVRDSGYTF. Written as DNA, the CDR3 is TGTGCCAGCAGCCCGGTCAGGGACAGTGGCTACACCTTC.

The rearrangement uses TRBV7-8 and TRBJ1-4; TRBD1 is a possible D gene (5 bases). The CDR3 consists of 16 residues. The germline V gene has CDR1 SGHVS and CDR2 FQNEAQ. V gave up 3 bases and J gave up 7 bases, with 18 bases separating them. DNA for the CDR3: TGTGCCAGCAGCTTTAAAGTTGGAGGGGAAGGTGAAAAACTGTTTTTT. Translation gives CASSFKVGGEGEKLFF.

V and J are TRBV5-1 and TRBJ1-1, with D perhaps matching TRBD1 (5 bases). Deletions cut 4 bases from V and 7 bases from J, with 14 bases between. This CDR3 spans 13 amino acids. Per the germline V gene, CDR1 is SGHRS and CDR2 is YFSETQ. The CDR3 region is CASSPPGGNEAFF. The CDR3 DNA reads TGCGCCAGCAGCCCACCGGGGGGAAATGAAGCTTTCTTT.